The following is a T cell receptor beta chain sequence with its context. A much more abundant neighbour one base away suggests this may be a read error. HTBI primers from iRepertoire and Arm-PCR of CDR3 regions yielded the TCR beta libraries. TCRdb ran MiXCR on the multiplex PCR reads and lists one entry per CDR3 protein. Of 380,000 or so distinct CDR3 sequences in the sample, around 15% were seen once. Germline V CDR1 and CDR2: ENHRY, SYGVKD. This CDR3 contains 13 residues. This entry comes from a study of regulatory T cells in long-lasting Graves disease. The time point denotes: newly diagnosed GD, antithyroid drugs for less than 3 months. Scientists built the TCR library using RNA that was extracted from PBMCs. This same sample was also taken into another study, of T cells in Graves' hyperthyroidism and ophthalmopathy.

This clonotype originated in a woman aged 18-29 years with Graves disease. The V and J genes are TRBV10-3 and TRBJ2-3; D is unresolved. Near its end, the DNA agrees better with TRBJ2-7, so the J call may be wrong. Specimen: peripheral blood mononuclear cells (PBMCs), collected at new diagnosis, from a patient treated with antithyroid drugs. CDR3 sequence: CAIKDDGLGEQYF. DNA of the CDR3: TGTGCCATCAAAGACGACGGCCTGGGGGAGCAGTACTTC.